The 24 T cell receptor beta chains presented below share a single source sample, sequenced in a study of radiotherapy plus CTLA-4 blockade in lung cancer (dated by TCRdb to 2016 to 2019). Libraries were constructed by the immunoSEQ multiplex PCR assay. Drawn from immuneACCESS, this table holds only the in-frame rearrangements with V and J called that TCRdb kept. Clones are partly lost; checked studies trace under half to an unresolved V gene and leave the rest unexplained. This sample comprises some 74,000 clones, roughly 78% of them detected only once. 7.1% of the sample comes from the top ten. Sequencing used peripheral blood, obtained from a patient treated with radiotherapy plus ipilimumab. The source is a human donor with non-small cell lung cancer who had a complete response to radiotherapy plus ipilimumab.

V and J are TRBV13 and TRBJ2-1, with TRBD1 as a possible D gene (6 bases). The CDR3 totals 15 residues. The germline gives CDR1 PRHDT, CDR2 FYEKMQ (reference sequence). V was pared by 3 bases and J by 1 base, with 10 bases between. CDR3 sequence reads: CASSLPQGSYNEQFF. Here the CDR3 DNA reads TGTGCCAGCAGCTTGCCACAGGGATCCTACAATGAGCAGTTCTTC.

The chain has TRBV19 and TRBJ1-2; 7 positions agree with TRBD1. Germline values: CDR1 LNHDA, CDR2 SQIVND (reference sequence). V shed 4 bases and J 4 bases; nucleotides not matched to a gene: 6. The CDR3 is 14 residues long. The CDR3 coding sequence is TGTGCCAGTAGTAAGGGGGCTGGCGGCTATGGCTACACCTTC. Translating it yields CASSKGAGGYGYTF.

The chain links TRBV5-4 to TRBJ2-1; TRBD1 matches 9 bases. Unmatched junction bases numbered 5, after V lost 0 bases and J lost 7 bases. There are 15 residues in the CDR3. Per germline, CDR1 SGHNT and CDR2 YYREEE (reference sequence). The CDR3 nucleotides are TGTGCCAGCAGCTTGGGACAGGGGGACGGAAATGAGCAGTTCTTC. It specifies CASSLGQGDGNEQFF.

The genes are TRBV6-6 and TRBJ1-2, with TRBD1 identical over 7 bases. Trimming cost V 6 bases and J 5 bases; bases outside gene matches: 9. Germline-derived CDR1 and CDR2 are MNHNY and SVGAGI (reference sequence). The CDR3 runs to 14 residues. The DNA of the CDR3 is TGTGCCAGCAGAACCTTTGGGACAGTATATGGCTACACCTTC. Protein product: CASRTFGTVYGYTF.

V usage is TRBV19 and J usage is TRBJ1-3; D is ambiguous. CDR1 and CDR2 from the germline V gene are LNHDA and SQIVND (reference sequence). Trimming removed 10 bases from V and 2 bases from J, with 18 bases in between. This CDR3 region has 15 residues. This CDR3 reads CATKMGSLTGNTIYF. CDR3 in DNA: TGTGCCACCAAGATGGGGTCCTTGACTGGAAACACCATATATTTT.

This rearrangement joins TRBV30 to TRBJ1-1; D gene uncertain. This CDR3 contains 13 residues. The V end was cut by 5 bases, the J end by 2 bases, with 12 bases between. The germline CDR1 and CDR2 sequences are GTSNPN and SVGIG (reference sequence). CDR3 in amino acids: CAWFGNYNTEAFF. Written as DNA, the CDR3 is TGTGCCTGGTTTGGGAATTATAACACTGAAGCTTTCTTT.

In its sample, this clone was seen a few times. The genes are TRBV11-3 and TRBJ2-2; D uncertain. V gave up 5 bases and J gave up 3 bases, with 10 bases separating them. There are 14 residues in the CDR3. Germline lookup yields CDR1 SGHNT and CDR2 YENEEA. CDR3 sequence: CASSPSLHTGELFF. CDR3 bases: TGTGCCAGCAGCCCCAGCCTCCACACCGGGGAGCTGTTTTTT. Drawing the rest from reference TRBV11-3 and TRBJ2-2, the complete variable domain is EAGVVQSPRYKIIEKKQPVAFWCNPISGHNTLYWYLQNLGQGPELLIRYENEEAVDDSQLPKDRFSAERLKGVDSTLKIQPAELGDSAVYLCASSPSLHTGELFFGEGSRLTVL.

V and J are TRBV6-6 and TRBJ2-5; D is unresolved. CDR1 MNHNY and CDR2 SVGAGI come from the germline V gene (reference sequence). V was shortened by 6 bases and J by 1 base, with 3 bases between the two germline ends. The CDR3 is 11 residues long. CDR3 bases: TGTGCCAGCAGGGGCCAAGAGACCCAGTACTTC. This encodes CASRGQETQYF.

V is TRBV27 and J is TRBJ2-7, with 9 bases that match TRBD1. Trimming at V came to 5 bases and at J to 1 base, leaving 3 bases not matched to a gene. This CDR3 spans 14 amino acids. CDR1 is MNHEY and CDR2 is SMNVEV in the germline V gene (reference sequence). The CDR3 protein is CASSIDRGSYEQYF. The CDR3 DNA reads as TGTGCCAGCAGTATCGACAGGGGGTCCTACGAGCAGTACTTC.

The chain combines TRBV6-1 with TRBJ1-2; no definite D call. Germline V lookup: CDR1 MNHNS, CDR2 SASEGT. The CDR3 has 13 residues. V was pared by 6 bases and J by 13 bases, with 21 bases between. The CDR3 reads CASRDVTVSVSTF. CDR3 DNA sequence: TGTGCCAGCAGGGACGTTACGGTTTCGGTCAGCACCTTC.

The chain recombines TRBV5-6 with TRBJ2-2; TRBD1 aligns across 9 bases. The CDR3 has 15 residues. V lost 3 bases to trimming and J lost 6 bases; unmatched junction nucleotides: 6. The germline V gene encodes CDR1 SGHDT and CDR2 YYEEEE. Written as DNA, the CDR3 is TGTGCCAGCAGCTCTGGACAGGGGTTTCCCGGGGAGCTGTTTTTT. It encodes CASSSGQGFPGELFF.

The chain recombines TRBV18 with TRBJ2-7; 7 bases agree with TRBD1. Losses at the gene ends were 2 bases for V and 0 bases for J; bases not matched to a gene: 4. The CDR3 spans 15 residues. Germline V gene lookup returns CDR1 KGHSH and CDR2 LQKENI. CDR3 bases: TGTGCCAGCTCACCAGGGTGGGACAGCTCCTACGAGCAGTACGTC. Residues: CASSPGWDSSYEQYV.

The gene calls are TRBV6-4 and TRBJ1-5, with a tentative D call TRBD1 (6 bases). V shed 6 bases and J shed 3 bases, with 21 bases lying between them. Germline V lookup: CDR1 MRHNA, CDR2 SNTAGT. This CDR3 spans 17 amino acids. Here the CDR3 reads CASSLYGGIGVNQPQHF. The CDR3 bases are TGTGCCAGCAGCCTCTACGGGGGCATAGGGGTCAATCAGCCCCAGCATTTT.

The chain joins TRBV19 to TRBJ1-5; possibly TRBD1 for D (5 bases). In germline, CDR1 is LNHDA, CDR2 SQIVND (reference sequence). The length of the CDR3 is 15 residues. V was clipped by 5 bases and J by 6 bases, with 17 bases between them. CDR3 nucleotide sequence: TGTGCCAGTAGTTGGTATCAGGGAGGTGTTCAGCCCCAGCATTTT. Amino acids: CASSWYQGGVQPQHF.

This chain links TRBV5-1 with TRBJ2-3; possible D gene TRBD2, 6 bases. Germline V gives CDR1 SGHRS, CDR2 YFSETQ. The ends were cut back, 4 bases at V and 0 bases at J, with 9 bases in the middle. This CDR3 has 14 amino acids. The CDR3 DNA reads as TGCGCCAGCAGCGCGGGGACTAGCACAGATACGCAGTATTTT. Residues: CASSAGTSTDTQYF. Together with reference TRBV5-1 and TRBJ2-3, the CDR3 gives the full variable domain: KAGVTQTPRYLIKTRGQQVTLSCSPISGHRSVSWYQQTPGQGLQFLFEYFSETQRNKGNFPGRFSGRQFSNSRSEMNVSTLELGDSALYLCASSAGTSTDTQYFGPGTRLTVL.

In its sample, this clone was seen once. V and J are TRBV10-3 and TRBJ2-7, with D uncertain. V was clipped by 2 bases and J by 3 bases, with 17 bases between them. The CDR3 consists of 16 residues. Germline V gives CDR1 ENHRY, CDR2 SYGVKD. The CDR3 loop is CAISEVGSRYFYEQYV. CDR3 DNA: TGTGCCATCAGTGAGGTCGGCAGCCGGTATTTCTACGAGCAGTACGTC.

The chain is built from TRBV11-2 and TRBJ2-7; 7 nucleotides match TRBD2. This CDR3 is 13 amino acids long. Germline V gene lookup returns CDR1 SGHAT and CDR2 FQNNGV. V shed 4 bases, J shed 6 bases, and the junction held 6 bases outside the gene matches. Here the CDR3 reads CASSSGLEREQYV. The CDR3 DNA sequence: TGTGCCAGCAGCTCTGGACTAGAACGCGAGCAGTACGTC.

The CDR3 DNA is TGTGCCAGCTTCGACAAGGACTACGAGCAGTACTTC. Amino acids: CASFDKDYEQYF. This chain links TRBV6-6 with TRBJ2-7; no clear D. Trimming cost V 8 bases and J 3 bases, with 11 bases left between them. Per germline, CDR1 MNHNY and CDR2 SVGAGI (reference sequence). This CDR3 is built from 12 residues.

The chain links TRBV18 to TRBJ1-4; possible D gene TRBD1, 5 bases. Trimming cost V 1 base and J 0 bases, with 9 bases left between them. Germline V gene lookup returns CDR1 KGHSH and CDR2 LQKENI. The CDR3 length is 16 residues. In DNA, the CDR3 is TGTGCCAGCTCACCACTGGTACAGGCAACTAATGAAAAACTGTTTTTT. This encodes CASSPLVQATNEKLFF.

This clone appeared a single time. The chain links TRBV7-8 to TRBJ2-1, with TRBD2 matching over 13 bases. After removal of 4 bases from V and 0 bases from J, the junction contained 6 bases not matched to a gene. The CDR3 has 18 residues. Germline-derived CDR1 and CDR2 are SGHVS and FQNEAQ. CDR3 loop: CASSSGLAGLYSYNEQFF. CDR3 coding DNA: TGTGCCAGCAGCTCGGGACTAGCGGGGTTATACTCCTACAATGAGCAGTTCTTC.

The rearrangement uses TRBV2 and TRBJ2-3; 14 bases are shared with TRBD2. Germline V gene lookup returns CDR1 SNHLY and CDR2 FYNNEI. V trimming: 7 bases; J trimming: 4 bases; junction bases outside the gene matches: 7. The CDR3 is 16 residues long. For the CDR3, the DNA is TGTGCCAGCAAAGGGACTAGCGGGAGAAGGTCAGATACGCAGTATTTT. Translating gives CASKGTSGRRSDTQYF.

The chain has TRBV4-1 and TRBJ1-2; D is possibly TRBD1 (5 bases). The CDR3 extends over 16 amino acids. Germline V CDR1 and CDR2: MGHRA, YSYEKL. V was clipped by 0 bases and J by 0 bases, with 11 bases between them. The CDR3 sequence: CASSQDWQGSNYGYTF. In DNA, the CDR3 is TGCGCCAGCAGCCAAGATTGGCAGGGCTCTAACTATGGCTACACCTTC.

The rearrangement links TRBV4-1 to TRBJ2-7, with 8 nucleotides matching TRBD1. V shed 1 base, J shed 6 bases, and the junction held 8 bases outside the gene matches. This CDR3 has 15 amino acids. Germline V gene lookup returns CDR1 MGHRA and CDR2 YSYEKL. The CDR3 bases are TGCGCCAGCAGCCAAGGGGACGGAGGGACAGGCGAGCAGTACTTC. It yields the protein CASSQGDGGTGEQYF.

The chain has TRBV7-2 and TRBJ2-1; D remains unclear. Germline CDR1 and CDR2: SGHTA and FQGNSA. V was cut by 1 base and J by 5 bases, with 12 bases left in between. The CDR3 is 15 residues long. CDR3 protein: CASSLGGLSHNEQFF. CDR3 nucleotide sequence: TGTGCCAGCAGCTTAGGGGGTCTAAGTCACAATGAGCAGTTCTTC.